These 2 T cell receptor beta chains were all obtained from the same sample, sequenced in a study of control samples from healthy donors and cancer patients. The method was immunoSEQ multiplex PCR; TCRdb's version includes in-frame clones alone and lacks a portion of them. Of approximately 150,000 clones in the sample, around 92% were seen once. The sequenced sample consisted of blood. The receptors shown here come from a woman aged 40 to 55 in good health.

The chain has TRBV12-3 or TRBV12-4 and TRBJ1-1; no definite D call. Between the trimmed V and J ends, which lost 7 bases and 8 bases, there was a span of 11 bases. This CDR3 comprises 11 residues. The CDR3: CASTRRTEAFF. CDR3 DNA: TGTGCCAGCACCCGGAGGACGGAAGCTTTCTTT.

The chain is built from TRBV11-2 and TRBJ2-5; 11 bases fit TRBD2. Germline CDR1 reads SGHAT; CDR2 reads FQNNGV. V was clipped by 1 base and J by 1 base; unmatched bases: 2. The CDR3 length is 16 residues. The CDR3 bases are TGTGCCAGCAGCTTAGCTCTAGCGGGGGGCCAAGAGACCCAGTACTTC. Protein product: CASSLALAGGQETQYF.